This T cell receptor (beta chain) was identified in a study of tumor and adjacent non-tumor tissue in lung cancer. Study-level information: The cohort had about a dozen adenocarcinoma, a couple of squamous cell and 1 small cell patients.

To note about this clonotype: An end of the junction differs from the germline gene, which may be a read error.

The template was RNA from unsorted bulk tissue. A modified ARM-PCR protocol with three rounds of nested PCR amplified TCRbeta. TCRdb passed the multiplex PCR reads through MiXCR, listing each CDR3 protein once. This repertoire shows about 110,000 distinct CDR3 sequences, approximately 71% found once; its top ten account for about 39%. The sequence came from a woman aged 55-70 years with non-small cell lung cancer. The sequenced sample consisted of lung tumor tissue.

The CDR3 DNA reads TGTACCAGCAATGAGCACAGGAAAGAGACCCAGTACTTC. Protein: CTSNEHRKETQYF. The rearrangement links TRBV6-1 to TRBJ2-5, with D possibly being TRBD1 (5 bases). CDR1 and CDR2 from the germline V gene are MNHNS and SASEGT. This CDR3 has 13 residues.